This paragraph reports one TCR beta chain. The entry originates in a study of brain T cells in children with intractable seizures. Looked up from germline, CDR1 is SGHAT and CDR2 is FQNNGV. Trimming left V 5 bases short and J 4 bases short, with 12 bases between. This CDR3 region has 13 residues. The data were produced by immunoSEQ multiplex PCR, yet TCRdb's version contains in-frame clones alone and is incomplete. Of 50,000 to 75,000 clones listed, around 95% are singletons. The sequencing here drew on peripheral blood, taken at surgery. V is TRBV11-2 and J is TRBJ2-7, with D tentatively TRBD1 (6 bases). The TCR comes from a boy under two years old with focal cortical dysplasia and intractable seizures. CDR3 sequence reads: CASSRQDGYEQYF. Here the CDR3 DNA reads TGTGCCAGCAGCCGACAGGACGGATACGAGCAGTACTTC.